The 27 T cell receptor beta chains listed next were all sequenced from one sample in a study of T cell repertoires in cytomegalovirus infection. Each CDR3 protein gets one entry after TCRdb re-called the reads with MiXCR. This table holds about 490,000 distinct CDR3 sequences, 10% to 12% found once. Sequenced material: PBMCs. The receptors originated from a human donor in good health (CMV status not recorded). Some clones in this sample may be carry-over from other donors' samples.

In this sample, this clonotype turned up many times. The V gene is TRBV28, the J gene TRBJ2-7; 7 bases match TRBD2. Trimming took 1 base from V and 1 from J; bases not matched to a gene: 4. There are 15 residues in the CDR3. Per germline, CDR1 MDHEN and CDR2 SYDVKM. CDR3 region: CASSLYWRGSYEQYF. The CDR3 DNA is TGTGCCAGCAGTTTATACTGGCGGGGGTCCTACGAGCAGTACTTC. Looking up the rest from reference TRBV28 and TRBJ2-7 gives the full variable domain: DVKVTQSSRYLVKRTGEKVFLECVQDMDHENMFWYRQDPGLGLRLIYFSYDVKMKEKGDIPEGYSVSREKKERFSLILESASTNQTSMYLCASSLYWRGSYEQYFGPGTRLTVT.

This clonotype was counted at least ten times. CDR3 bases: TGTGCCAGCAGCTTGGACAGGTTCAGCTCCTATAATTCACCCCTCCACTTT. Its translation is CASSLDRFSSYNSPLHF. The chain couples TRBV7-2 to TRBJ1-6, with TRBD1 matching 7 bases. Trimming removed 3 bases from V and 0 bases from J; junction bases left unmatched: 5. The CDR3 extends over 17 amino acids. Germline assignment: CDR1 SGHTA and CDR2 FQGNSA.

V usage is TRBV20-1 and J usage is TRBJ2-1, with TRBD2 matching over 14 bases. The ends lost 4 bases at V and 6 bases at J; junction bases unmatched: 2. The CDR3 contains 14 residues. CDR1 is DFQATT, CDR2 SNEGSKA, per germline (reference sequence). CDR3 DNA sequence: TGCAGTGCTACTGGGACTAGCGGGAGCAATGAGCAGTTCTTC. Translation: CSATGTSGSNEQFF.

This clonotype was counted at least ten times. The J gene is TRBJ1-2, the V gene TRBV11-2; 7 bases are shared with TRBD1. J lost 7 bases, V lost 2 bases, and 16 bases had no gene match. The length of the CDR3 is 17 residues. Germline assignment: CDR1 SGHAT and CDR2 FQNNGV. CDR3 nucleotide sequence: TGTGCCAGCAGCTTAAGTGACAGGGTCGGTTTTGAGCGTGGCTACACCTTC. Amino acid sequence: CASSLSDRVGFERGYTF.

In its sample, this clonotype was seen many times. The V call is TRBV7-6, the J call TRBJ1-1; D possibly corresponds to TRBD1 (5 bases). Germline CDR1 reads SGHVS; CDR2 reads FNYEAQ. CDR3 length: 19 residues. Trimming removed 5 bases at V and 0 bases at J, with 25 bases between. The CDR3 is CASSPWGGTGGPMNTEAFF. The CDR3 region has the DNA TGTGCCAGCAGCCCTTGGGGGGGGACGGGAGGTCCTATGAACACTGAAGCTTTCTTT.

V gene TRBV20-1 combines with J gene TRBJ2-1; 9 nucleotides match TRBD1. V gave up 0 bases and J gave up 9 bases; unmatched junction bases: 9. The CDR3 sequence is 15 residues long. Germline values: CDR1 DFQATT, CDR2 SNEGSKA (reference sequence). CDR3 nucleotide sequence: TGCAGTGCTAGAGAACTGACAGGGGGATTGAGTGAGCAGTTCTTC. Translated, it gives CSARELTGGLSEQFF.

CDR3 DNA sequence: TGTGCCAGCAGCCAAGCCCCCCGGAGCCCCAAAGAGACCCAGTACTTC. This sequence encodes CASSQAPRSPKETQYF. The rearrangement uses TRBV4-2 and TRBJ2-5; D unclear. V was shortened by 1 base and J by 3 bases, with 15 bases between the two germline ends. Germline loops: CDR1 LGHNA, CDR2 YNFKEQ. There are 16 residues in the CDR3.

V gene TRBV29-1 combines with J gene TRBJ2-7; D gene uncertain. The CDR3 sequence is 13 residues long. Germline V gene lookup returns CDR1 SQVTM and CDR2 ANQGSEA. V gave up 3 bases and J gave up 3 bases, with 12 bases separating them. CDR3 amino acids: CSVDGGELYEQYF. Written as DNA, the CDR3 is TGCAGCGTTGATGGCGGAGAACTCTACGAGCAGTACTTC.

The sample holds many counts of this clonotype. CDR3 coding DNA: TGTGCCAGCAGTTTTCGTGCTCTCACTGAAGCTTTCTTT. Amino acid sequence: CASSFRALTEAFF. The chain combines TRBV27 with TRBJ1-1; D is unresolved. Looked up from germline, CDR1 is MNHEY and CDR2 is SMNVEV (reference sequence). This CDR3 has 13 amino acids. Trimming removed 3 bases at V and 4 bases at J, with 9 bases between.

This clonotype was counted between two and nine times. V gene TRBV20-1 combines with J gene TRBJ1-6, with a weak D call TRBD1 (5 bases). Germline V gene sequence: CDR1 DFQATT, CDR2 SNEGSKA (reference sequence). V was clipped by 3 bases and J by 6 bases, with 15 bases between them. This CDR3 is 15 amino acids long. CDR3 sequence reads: CSASSLGAANSPLHF. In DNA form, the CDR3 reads TGCAGTGCTAGTAGTCTCGGGGCAGCTAATTCACCCCTCCACTTT.

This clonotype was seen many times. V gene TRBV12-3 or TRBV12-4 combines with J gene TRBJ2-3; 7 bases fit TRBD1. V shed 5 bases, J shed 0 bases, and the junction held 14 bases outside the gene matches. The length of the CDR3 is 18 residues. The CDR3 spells CASSRYTGTAPSTDTQYF. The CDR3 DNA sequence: TGTGCCAGCAGTCGCTATACCGGGACAGCGCCTAGCACAGATACGCAGTATTTT.

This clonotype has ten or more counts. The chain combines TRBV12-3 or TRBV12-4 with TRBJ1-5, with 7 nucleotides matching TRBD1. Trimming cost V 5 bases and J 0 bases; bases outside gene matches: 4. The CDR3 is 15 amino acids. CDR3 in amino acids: CASSGTDYSNQPQHF. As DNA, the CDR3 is TGTGCCAGCAGTGGGACAGACTATAGCAATCAGCCCCAGCATTTT.

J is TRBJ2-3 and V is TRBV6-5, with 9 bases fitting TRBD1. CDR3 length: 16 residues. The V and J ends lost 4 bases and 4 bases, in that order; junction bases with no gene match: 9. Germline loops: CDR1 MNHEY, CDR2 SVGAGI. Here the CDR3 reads CASSSIRDRVADTQYF. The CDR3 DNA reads TGTGCCAGCAGTTCAATCCGGGACAGGGTAGCAGATACGCAGTATTTT.

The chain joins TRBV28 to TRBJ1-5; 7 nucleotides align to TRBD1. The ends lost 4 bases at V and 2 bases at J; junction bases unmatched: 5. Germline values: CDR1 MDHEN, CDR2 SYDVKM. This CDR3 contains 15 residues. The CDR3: CASSSPQGGNQPQHF. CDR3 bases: TGTGCCAGCAGTTCCCCCCAGGGGGGCAATCAGCCCCAGCATTTT.

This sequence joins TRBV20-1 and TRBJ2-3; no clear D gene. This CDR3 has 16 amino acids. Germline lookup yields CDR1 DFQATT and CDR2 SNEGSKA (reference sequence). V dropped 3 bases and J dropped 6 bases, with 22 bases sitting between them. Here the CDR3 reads CSASSTLDGWSDTQYF. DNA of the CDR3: TGCAGTGCTAGCTCAACATTGGACGGCTGGTCGGATACGCAGTATTTT.

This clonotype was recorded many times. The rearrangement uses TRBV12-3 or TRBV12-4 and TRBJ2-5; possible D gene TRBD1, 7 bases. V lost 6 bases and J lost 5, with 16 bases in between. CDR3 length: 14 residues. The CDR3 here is CASRRRDSRETQYF. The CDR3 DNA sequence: TGTGCCAGCAGGCGGAGGGACAGTCGGGAGACCCAGTACTTC.

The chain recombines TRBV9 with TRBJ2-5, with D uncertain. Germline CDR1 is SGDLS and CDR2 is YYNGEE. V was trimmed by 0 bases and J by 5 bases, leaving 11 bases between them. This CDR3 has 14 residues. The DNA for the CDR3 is TGTGCCAGCAGCGTAGAGGGCTTTTTGGAGACCCAGTACTTC. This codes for CASSVEGFLETQYF.

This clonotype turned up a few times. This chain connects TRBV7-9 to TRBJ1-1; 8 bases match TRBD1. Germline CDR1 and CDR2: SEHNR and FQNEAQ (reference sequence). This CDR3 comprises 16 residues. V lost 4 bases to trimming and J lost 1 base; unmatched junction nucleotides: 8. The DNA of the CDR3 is TGTGCCAGCAGCTCAATAGGCGGACAGGGGAACACTGAAGCTTTCTTT. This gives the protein CASSSIGGQGNTEAFF.

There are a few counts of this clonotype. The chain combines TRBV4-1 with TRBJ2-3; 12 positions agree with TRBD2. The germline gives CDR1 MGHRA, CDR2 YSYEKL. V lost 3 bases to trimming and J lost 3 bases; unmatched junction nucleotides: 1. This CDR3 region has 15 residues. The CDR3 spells CASSHLAGGTDTQYF. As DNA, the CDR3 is TGCGCCAGCAGCCACCTAGCGGGAGGGACAGATACGCAGTATTTT.

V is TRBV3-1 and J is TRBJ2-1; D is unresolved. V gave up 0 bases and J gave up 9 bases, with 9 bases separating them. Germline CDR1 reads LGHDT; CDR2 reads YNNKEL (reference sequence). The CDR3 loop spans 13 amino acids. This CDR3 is CASSQDVAAEQFF. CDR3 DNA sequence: TGTGCCAGCAGCCAAGATGTGGCGGCTGAGCAGTTCTTC.

CDR3 region: CSVVVTGPSSYEQYF. The CDR3, as DNA: TGCAGCGTTGTGGTGACAGGCCCAAGCTCCTACGAGCAGTACTTC. The chain combines TRBV29-1 with TRBJ2-7; D may be TRBD1 (6 bases). The CDR3 has 15 amino acids. Germline V gene sequence: CDR1 SQVTM, CDR2 ANQGSEA. V dropped 4 bases and J dropped 0 bases, with 16 bases sitting between them.

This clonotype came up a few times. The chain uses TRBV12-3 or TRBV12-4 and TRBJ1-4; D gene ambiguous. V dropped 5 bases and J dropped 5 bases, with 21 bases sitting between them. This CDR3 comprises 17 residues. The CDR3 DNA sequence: TGTGCCAGCAGTCCAAGGACCGGGCCGGGTTCGAATGAAAAACTGTTTTTT. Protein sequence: CASSPRTGPGSNEKLFF.

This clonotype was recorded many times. CDR3 bases: TGTGCCAGCAGCTTAGTAGTAGCGGGGGGGCTGAGCTCCTACAATGAGCAGTTCTTC. It is translated as CASSLVVAGGLSSYNEQFF. This sequence joins TRBV11-2 and TRBJ2-1, with 11 bases identical to TRBD2. Per the germline V gene, CDR1 is SGHAT and CDR2 is FQNNGV. CDR3 length: 19 residues. J was trimmed by 0 bases and V by 1 base; bases with no gene match: 8.

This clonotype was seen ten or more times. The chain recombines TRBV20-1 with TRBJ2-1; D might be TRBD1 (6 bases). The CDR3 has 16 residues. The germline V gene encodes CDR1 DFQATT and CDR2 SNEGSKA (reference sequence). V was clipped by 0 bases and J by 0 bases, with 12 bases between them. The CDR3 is CSARDRGTNSYNEQFF. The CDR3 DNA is TGCAGTGCTAGAGATAGGGGGACCAACTCCTACAATGAGCAGTTCTTC.

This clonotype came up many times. The CDR3 DNA reads as TGTGCCAGCAGCACCGATAAGAACACTGAAGCTTTCTTT. Translation gives CASSTDKNTEAFF. J is TRBJ1-1 and V is TRBV7-9; D is unclear. The germline V gene encodes CDR1 SEHNR and CDR2 FQNEAQ (reference sequence). CDR3 length: 13 amino acids. Trimming shortened V by 5 bases and J by 1 base, and 8 bases separated the two germline ends.

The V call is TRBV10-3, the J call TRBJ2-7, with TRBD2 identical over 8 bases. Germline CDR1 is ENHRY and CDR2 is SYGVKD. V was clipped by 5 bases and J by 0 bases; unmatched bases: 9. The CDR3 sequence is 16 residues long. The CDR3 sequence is CAISSGGRTVSYEQYF. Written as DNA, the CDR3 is TGTGCCATCAGTTCGGGGGGGCGGACCGTCTCCTACGAGCAGTACTTC.

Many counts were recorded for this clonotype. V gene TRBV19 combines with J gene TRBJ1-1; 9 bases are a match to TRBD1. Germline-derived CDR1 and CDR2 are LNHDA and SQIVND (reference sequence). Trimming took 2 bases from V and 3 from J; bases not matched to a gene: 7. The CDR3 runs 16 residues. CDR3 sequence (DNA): TGTGCCAGTAGTATAATACAGGGGGCTTTGGACACTGAAGCTTTCTTT. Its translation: CASSIIQGALDTEAFF. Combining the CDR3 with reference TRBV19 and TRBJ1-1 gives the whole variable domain DGGITQSPKYLFRKEGQNVTLSCEQNLNHDAMYWYRQDPGQGLRLIYYSQIVNDFQKGDIAEGYSVSREKKESFPLTVTSAQKNPTAFYLCASSIIQGALDTEAFFGQGTRLTVV.